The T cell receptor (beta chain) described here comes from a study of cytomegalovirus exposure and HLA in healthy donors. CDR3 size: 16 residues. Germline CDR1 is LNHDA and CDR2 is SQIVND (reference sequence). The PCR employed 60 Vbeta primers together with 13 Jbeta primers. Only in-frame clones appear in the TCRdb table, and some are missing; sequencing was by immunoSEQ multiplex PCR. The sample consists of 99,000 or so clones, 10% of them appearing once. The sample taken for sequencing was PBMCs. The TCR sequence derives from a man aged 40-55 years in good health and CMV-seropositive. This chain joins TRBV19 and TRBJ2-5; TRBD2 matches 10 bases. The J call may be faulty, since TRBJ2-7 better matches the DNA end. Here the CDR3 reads CASSIEKLAGYNEQYF. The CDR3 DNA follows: TGTGCCAGTAGTATAGAGAAACTAGCGGGATACAACGAGCAGTACTTC.